The rows below give T cell receptor beta chains drawn from one sample of a study of T cell responses to AZD1222 COVID-19 vaccine. Measured with immunoSEQ multiplex PCR; TCRdb has only the in-frame clones, and not every one. In the table there are about 88,000 clones, 92% of which are singletons. Source: peripheral blood, taken on day 0 of AZD1222 vaccination. These receptors were obtained from an adult in good health. The CDR3 runs from the conserved cysteine through the conserved F or W. D genes are given only for firm matches. Clone size, where shown, is once, few, many, or a class for clones that have expanded.

V gene	J gene	clone size	D gene	CDR3 DNA	CDR3 protein
TRBV28	TRBJ2-1	.	TRBD2	TGTGCCAGCAGTCCCCCGGGTAGCGGGAGGCAGAAGGGGTTCTTC	CASSPPGSGRQKGFF
TRBV27	TRBJ2-1	.	.	TGTGCCAGCAGAAGTATGGGGACCTACAATGAGCAGTTCTTC	CASRSMGTYNEQFF
TRBV4-2	TRBJ1-5	.	.	TGTGCCAGCAGCCAAGATAATCAGCCCCAGCATTTT	CASSQDNQPQHF
TRBV14	TRBJ2-7	.	TRBD2	TGTGCCAGCAGCCAGGGGGGACTAGCGGGAGGAATAGTCTCCTACGAGCAGTACTTC	CASSQGGLAGGIVSYEQYF
TRBV6-5	TRBJ1-3	.	.	TGTGCCAGCAGCGCCCGGGACATAGGAAACACCATATATTTT	CASSARDIGNTIYF
TRBV28	TRBJ2-7	once	.	TGTGCCAGCAGTGTAGGGGCCAAAGCCTACGAGCAGTACTTC	CASSVGAKAYEQYF
TRBV24-1	TRBJ2-2	.	TRBD2	TGTGCCACTAAGGACCCTAGCGGATCGGCCGGGGAGCTGTTTTTT	CATKDPSGSAGELFF
TRBV20-1	TRBJ1-5	.	TRBD1	TGCAGTGCTAGTCCAGGACAGGGGCTTCCGCCCCAGCATTTT	CSASPGQGLPPQHF
TRBV4-3	TRBJ2-2	.	TRBD1	TGCGCCAGCAGCCAAGGGACAGGGATCACCGGGGAGCTGTTTTTT	CASSQGTGITGELFF
TRBV6-5	TRBJ2-7	few	TRBD2	TGTGCCAGCAGTTACTCAGGGCTAGCGGGATCCTACGAGCAGTACTTC	CASSYSGLAGSYEQYF